A selection of T cell receptor beta chains follows, all from one sample in a study of blood T cell repertoires in COVID-19. Repertoires were generated with immunoSEQ multiplex PCR, while TCRdb's copy carries only in-frame clones and drops some. The sample lists 70,000 to 75,000 clones, about 88% occurring once. Specimen: peripheral blood. The origin of the receptors is a human donor in a cohort sampled during active COVID-19. Both conserved end residues are part of each CDR3. A D gene is named only where the DNA matches it firmly. Size tells how often a clone was seen (once, few, many) or the class of an expanded clone, and some rows leave it out.

j_gene: TRBJ1-5; v_gene: TRBV6-2/TRBV6-3; abundance: once; d_gene: TRBD1; CDR3aa: CASSRQGGFNQPQHF; CDR3nt: TGTGCCAGCAGCAGACAGGGCGGATTCAATCAGCCCCAGCATTTT
j_gene: TRBJ2-3; v_gene: TRBV11-3; abundance: NA; d_gene: TRBD2; CDR3aa: CASSLGGTSATDTQYF; CDR3nt: TGTGCCAGCAGCTTAGGAGGGACTAGCGCCACAGATACGCAGTATTTT
j_gene: TRBJ2-7; v_gene: TRBV5-1; abundance: NA; d_gene: TRBD1; CDR3aa: CASSLSQGQASYEQYF; CDR3nt: TGCGCCAGCAGCTTATCCCAGGGACAGGCTTCCTACGAGCAGTACTTC
j_gene: TRBJ2-7; v_gene: TRBV4-2; abundance: NA; d_gene: NA; CDR3aa: CASSQDTNPTYEQYF; CDR3nt: TGTGCCAGCAGCCAAGATACTAACCCGACCTACGAGCAGTACTTC
j_gene: TRBJ2-1; v_gene: TRBV5-1; abundance: NA; d_gene: NA; CDR3aa: CASSSRDNREQFF; CDR3nt: TGCGCCAGCAGCTCCCGGGACAACCGGGAGCAGTTCTTC
j_gene: TRBJ2-1; v_gene: TRBV27; abundance: NA; d_gene: NA; CDR3aa: CASSLSVSGSYNEQFF; CDR3nt: TGTGCCAGCAGTTTATCGGTTAGCGGCTCCTACAATGAGCAGTTCTTC
j_gene: TRBJ2-7; v_gene: TRBV5-1; abundance: few; d_gene: TRBD1; CDR3aa: CASARDSPGGEQYF; CDR3nt: TGCGCCAGCGCCCGGGACAGCCCTGGGGGCGAGCAGTACTTC
j_gene: TRBJ1-1; v_gene: TRBV12-3/TRBV12-4; abundance: NA; d_gene: NA; CDR3aa: CASTSWGAEAFF; CDR3nt: TGTGCCAGCACCTCTTGGGGGGCTGAAGCTTTCTTT
j_gene: TRBJ2-7; v_gene: TRBV7-2; abundance: NA; d_gene: NA; CDR3aa: CASSLSAGSFPYEQYF; CDR3nt: TGTGCCAGCAGCTTATCAGCCGGGAGCTTTCCCTACGAGCAGTACTTC
j_gene: TRBJ2-1; v_gene: TRBV3-1/TRBV3-2; abundance: NA; d_gene: NA; CDR3aa: CASSSPLVGGLGDEQFF; CDR3nt: TGTGCCAGCAGCTCACCGCTAGTCGGGGGGCTCGGGGATGAGCAGTTCTTC
j_gene: TRBJ2-5; v_gene: TRBV10-3; abundance: NA; d_gene: TRBD2; CDR3aa: CAISGGAGGPRETQYF; CDR3nt: TGTGCCATCAGTGGGGGAGCGGGAGGGCCAAGAGAGACCCAGTACTTC
j_gene: TRBJ2-5; v_gene: TRBV11-2; abundance: NA; d_gene: NA; CDR3aa: CASTLGGGEETQYF; CDR3nt: TGTGCCAGCACCCTTGGAGGGGGCGAAGAGACCCAGTACTTC